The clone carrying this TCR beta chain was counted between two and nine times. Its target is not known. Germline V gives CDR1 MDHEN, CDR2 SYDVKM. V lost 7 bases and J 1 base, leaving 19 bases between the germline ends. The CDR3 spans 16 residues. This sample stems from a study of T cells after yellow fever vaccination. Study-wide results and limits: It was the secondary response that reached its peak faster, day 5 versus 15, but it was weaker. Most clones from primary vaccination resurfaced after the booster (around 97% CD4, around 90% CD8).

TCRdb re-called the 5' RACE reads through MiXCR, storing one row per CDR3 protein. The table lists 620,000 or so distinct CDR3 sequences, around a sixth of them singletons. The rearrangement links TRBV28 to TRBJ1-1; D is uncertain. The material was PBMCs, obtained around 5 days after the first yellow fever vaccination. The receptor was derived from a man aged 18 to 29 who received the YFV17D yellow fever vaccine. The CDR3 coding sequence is TGTGCCAGCACCCCTCCGGGCGGAGTAAGGAACACTGAAGCTTTCTTT. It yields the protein CASTPPGGVRNTEAFF.